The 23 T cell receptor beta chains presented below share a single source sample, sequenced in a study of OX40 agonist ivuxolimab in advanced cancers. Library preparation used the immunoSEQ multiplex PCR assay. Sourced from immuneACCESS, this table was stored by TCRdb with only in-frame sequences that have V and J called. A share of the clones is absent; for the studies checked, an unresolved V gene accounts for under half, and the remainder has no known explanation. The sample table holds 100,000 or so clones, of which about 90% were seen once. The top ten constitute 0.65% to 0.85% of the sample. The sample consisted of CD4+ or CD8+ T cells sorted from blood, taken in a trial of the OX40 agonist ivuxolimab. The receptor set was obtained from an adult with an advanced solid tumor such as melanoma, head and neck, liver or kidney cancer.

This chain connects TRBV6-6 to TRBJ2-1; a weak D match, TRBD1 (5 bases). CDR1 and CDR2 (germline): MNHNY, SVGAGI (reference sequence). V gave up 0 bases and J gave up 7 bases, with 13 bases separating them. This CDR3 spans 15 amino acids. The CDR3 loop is CASSYSITGGNEQFF. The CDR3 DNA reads TGTGCCAGCAGTTACTCGATCACAGGTGGGAATGAGCAGTTCTTC.

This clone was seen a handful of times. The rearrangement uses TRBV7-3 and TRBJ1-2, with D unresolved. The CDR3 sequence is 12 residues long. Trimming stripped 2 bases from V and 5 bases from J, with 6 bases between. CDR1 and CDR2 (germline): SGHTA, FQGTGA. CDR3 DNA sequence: TGTGCCAGCAGCTTAGGTGGTTATGGCTACACCTTC. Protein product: CASSLGGYGYTF.

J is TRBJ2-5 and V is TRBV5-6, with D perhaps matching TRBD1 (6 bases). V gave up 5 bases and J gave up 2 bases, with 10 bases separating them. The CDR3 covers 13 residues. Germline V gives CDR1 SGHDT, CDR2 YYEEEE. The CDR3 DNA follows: TGTGCCAGCAGTTGGACAGTACAAGAGACCCAGTACTTC. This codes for CASSWTVQETQYF.

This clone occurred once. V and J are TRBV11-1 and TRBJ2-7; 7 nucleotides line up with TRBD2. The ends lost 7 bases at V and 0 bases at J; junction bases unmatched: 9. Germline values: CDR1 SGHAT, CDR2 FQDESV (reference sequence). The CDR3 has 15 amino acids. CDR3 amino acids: CASTPSERGSYEQYF. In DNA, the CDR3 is TGTGCCAGCACCCCGTCCGAGCGGGGCTCCTACGAGCAGTACTTC.

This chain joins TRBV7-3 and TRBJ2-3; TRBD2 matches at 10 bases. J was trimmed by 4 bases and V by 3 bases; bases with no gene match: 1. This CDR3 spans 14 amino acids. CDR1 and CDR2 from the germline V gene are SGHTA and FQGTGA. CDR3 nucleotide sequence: TGTGCCAGCAGCTTTAGCGGGAGGCCAGATACGCAGTATTTT. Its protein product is CASSFSGRPDTQYF. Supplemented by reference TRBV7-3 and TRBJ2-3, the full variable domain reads GAGVSQTPSNKVTEKGKYVELRCDPISGHTALYWYRQSLGQGPEFLIYFQGTGAADDSGLPNDRFFAVRPEGSVSTLKIQRTERGDSAVYLCASSFSGRPDTQYFGPGTRLTVL.

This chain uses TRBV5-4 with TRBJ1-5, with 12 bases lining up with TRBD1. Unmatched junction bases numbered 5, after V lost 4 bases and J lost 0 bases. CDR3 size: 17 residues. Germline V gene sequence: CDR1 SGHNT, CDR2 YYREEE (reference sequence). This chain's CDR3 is CASSMGQGALSNQPQHF. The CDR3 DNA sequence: TGTGCCAGCAGCATGGGACAGGGGGCGCTTAGCAATCAGCCCCAGCATTTT. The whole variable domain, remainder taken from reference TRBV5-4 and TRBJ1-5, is ETGVTQSPTHLIKTRGQQVTLRCSSQSGHNTVSWYQQALGQGPQFIFQYYREEENGRGNFPPRFSGLQFPNYSSELNVNALELDDSALYLCASSMGQGALSNQPQHFGDGTRLSIL.

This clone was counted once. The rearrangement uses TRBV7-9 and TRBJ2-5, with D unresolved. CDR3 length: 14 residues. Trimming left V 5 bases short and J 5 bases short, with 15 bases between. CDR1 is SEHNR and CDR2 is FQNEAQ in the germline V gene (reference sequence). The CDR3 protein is CASSPGPLGETQYF. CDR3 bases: TGTGCCAGCAGCCCCGGCCCTCTAGGGGAGACCCAGTACTTC.

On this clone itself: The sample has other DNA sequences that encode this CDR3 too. The CDR3 coding sequence is TGTGCCAGCAGCAGGGGCGGTAACTATGGCTACACCTTC. It translates to CASSRGGNYGYTF. This chain connects TRBV5-4 to TRBJ1-2, with D maybe TRBD1 (5 bases). The CDR3 spans 13 residues. Trimming took 4 bases from V and 1 from J, leaving 8 bases between them. Per germline, CDR1 SGHNT and CDR2 YYREEE (reference sequence).

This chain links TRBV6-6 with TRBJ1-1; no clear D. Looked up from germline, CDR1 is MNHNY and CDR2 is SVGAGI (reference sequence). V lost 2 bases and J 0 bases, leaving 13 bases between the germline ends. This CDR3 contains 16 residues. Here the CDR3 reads CASSYGPGSLNTEAFF. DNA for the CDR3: TGTGCCAGCAGTTACGGCCCGGGGAGCTTGAACACTGAAGCTTTCTTT.

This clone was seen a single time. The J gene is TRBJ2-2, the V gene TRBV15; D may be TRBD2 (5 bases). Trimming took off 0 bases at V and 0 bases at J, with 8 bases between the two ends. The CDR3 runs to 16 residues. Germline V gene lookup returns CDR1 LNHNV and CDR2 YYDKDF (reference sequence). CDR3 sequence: CATSRDRGANTGELFF. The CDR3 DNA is TGTGCCACCAGCAGAGATCGGGGTGCGAACACCGGGGAGCTGTTTTTT. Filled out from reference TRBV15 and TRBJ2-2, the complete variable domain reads DAMVIQNPRYQVTQFGKPVTLSCSQTLNHNVMYWYQQKSSQAPKLLFHYYDKDFNNEADTPDNFQSRRPNTSFCFLDIRSPGLGDTAMYLCATSRDRGANTGELFFGEGSRLTVL.

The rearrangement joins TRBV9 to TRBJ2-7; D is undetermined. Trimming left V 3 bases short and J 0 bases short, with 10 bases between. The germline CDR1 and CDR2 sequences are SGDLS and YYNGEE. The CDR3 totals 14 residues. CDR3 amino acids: CASSADLVSYEQYF. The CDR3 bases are TGTGCCAGCAGCGCCGACCTAGTCTCCTACGAGCAGTACTTC.

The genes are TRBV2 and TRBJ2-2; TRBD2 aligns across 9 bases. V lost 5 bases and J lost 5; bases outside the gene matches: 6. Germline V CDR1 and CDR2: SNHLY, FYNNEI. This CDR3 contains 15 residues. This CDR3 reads CASSPTSGQTGELFF. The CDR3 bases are TGTGCCAGCAGTCCGACTAGCGGCCAAACCGGGGAGCTGTTTTTT. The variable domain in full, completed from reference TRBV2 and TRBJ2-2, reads EPEVTQTPSHQVTQMGQEVILRCVPISNHLYFYWYRQILGQKVEFLVSFYNNEISEKSEIFDDQFSVERPDGSNFTLKIRSTKLEDSAMYFCASSPTSGQTGELFFGEGSRLTVL.

The CDR3 bases are TGTGCCAGCAGTCCACGCCGACTAGGCACAGATACGCAGTATTTT. Translating gives CASSPRRLGTDTQYF. The chain carries TRBV28 and TRBJ2-3, with D possibly being TRBD2 (6 bases). CDR3 length equals 15 residues. Germline lookup yields CDR1 MDHEN and CDR2 SYDVKM. V dropped 5 bases and J dropped 1 base, with 13 bases sitting between them.

The CDR3 region is CASRLTGTGTGELFF. CDR3 nucleotide sequence: TGTGCCAGCAGGCTTACCGGGACGGGCACCGGGGAGCTGTTTTTT. This rearrangement joins TRBV9 to TRBJ2-2, with D perhaps given as TRBD1 or TRBD2 (5 bases each). Trimming removed 5 bases from V and 4 bases from J, with 15 bases in between. CDR1 and CDR2 (germline): SGDLS, YYNGEE. This CDR3 has 15 residues.

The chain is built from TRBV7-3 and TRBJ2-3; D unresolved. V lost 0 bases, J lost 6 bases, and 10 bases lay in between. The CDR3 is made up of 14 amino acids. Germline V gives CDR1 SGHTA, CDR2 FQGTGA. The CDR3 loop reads CASSLTARMDTQYF. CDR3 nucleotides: TGTGCCAGCAGCTTAACGGCTAGGATGGATACGCAGTATTTT.

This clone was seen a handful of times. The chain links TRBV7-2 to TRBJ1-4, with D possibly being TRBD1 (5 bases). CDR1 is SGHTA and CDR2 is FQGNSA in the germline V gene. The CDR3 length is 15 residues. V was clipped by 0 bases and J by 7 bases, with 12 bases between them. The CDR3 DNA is TGTGCCAGCAGCTTAGCTCCGGGTGGGGGTGAAAAACTGTTTTTT. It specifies CASSLAPGGGEKLFF.

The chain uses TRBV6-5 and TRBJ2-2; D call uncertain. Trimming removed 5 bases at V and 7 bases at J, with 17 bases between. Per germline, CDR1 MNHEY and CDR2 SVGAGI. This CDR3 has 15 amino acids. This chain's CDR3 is CASSPELGPHGELFF. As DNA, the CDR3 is TGTGCCAGCAGTCCCGAGCTCGGGCCCCACGGGGAGCTGTTTTTT.

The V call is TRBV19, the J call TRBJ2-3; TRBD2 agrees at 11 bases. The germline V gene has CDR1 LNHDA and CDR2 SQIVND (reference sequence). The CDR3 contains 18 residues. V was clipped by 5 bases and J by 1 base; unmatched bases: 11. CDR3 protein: CASSVPRTSGFRTDTQYF. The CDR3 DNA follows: TGTGCCAGTAGTGTGCCTCGGACTAGCGGGTTTCGCACAGATACGCAGTATTTT.

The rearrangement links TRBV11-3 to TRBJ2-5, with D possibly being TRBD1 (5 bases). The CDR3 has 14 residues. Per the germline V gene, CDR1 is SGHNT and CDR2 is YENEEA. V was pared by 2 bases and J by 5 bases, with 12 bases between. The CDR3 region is CASSLSRVFETQYF. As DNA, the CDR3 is TGTGCCAGCAGCTTATCCAGGGTATTCGAGACCCAGTACTTC. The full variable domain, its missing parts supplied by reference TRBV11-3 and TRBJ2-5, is EAGVVQSPRYKIIEKKQPVAFWCNPISGHNTLYWYLQNLGQGPELLIRYENEEAVDDSQLPKDRFSAERLKGVDSTLKIQPAELGDSAVYLCASSLSRVFETQYFGPGTRLLVL.

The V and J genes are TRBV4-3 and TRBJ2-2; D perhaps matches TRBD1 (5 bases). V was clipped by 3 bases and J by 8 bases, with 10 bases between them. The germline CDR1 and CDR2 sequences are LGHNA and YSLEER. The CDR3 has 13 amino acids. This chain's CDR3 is CASSHLQGGELFF. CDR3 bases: TGCGCCAGCAGCCACCTTCAGGGTGGGGAGCTGTTTTTT.

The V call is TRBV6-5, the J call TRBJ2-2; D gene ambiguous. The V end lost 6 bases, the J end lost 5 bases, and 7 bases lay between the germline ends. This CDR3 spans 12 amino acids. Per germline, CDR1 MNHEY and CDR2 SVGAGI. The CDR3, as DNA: TGTGCCAGCAGACCACAGACCGGGGAGCTGTTTTTT. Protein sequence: CASRPQTGELFF.

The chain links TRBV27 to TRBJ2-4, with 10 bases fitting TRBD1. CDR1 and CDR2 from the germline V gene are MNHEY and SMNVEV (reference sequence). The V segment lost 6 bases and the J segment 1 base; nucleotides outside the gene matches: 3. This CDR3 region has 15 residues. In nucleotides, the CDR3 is TGTGCCAGCAGGCGACAGGGGGCGGCCAAAAACATTCAGTACTTC. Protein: CASRRQGAAKNIQYF.

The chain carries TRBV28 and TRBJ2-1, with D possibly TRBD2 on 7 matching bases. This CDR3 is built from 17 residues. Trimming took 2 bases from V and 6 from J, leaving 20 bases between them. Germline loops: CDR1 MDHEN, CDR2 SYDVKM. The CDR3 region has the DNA TGTGCCAGCAGTTTAGCCTTCGGCGGGGGCGCGCTCAATGAGCAGTTCTTC. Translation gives CASSLAFGGGALNEQFF.